A selection of T cell receptor beta chains follows, all from one sample in a study of OX40 agonist ivuxolimab in advanced cancers. TCRdb's table, derived via immunoSEQ multiplex PCR, lists solely in-frame clones and lacks some. The table has under 110,000 clones, about nine tenths seen once. The material was CD4+ or CD8+ T cells sorted from blood, obtained in a trial of the OX40 agonist ivuxolimab. These receptors originate from an adult with an advanced solid tumor such as melanoma, head and neck, liver or kidney cancer. The CDR3 runs from the conserved cysteine through the conserved F or W. Fields, in order: clone size, D gene, V gene, J gene, CDR3 DNA, CDR3 protein. The D gene is left open where the match is weak. The listing skips clone size in some rows; elsewhere it reads once, few, many or a size class.

size: -
D: -
V: TRBV18
J: TRBJ1-2
DNA: TGTGCCAGCTCACCACCGTCGCAGGGACGTAACTATGGCTACACCTTC
CDR3: CASSPPSQGRNYGYTF

size: -
D: TRBD1
V: TRBV5-4
J: TRBJ2-5
DNA: TGTGCCAGCAGCAGCGGACAGGGGGCGTGGGAGACCCAGTACTTC
CDR3: CASSSGQGAWETQYF

size: -
D: -
V: TRBV7-2
J: TRBJ2-1
DNA: TGTGCCAGCAGCTTTTTTGGGGGAGAAGCCTACAATGAGCAGTTCTTC
CDR3: CASSFFGGEAYNEQFF

size: few
D: TRBD1
V: TRBV6-6
J: TRBJ2-1
DNA: TGTGCCACCGCGCCGGGACAGGGAAGCTCCTACAATGAGCAGTTCTTC
CDR3: CATAPGQGSSYNEQFF

size: once
D: -
V: TRBV28
J: TRBJ1-4
DNA: TGTGCCAGCCCCCGGGACAACAACCTAAATGAAAAACTGTTTTTT
CDR3: CASPRDNNLNEKLFF

size: -
D: -
V: TRBV5-6
J: TRBJ2-3
DNA: TGTGCCAGCAGCTTGGCGGGGCTCACAGATACGCAGTATTTT
CDR3: CASSLAGLTDTQYF

size: -
D: -
V: TRBV18
J: TRBJ2-5
DNA: TGTGCCAGCTCACCACCGGGGGCGCTGGGAGAGACCCAGTACTTC
CDR3: CASSPPGALGETQYF

size: -
D: -
V: TRBV6-1
J: TRBJ2-3
DNA: TGTGCCAGCAGTATACGGGGTAAATCAGATACGCAGTATTTT
CDR3: CASSIRGKSDTQYF

size: -
D: -
V: TRBV2
J: TRBJ1-4
DNA: TGTGCCAGCAGTGAAGACGCAACTAATGAAAAACTGTTTTTT
CDR3: CASSEDATNEKLFF

size: -
D: -
V: TRBV5-1
J: TRBJ1-2
DNA: TGCGCCAGCAGCTTGGAGGGGGATAGCGGCTACACCTTC
CDR3: CASSLEGDSGYTF

size: few
D: -
V: TRBV6-4
J: TRBJ1-5
DNA: TGTGCCAGCAGCCGGGAGTTCAATCAGCCCCAGCATTTT
CDR3: CASSREFNQPQHF

size: few
D: -
V: TRBV28
J: TRBJ2-7
DNA: TGTGCCAGCACCCCCCGGCTATACCCTATTAGAGAGCAGTACTTC
CDR3: CASTPRLYPIREQYF

size: -
D: TRBD1
V: TRBV10-3
J: TRBJ2-3
DNA: TGTGCCATCGGTATGACAGGGGGCGCAGATACGCAGTATTTT
CDR3: CAIGMTGGADTQYF

size: once
D: -
V: TRBV30
J: TRBJ1-4
DNA: TGTGCCTGGGGGGGCGAGGCGGCAACTAATGAAAAACTGTTTTTT
CDR3: CAWGGEAATNEKLFF

size: -
D: -
V: TRBV5-4
J: TRBJ2-3
DNA: TGTGCCAGCAGCTCGACACAGGCGGGAGATACGCAGTATTTT
CDR3: CASSSTQAGDTQYF

size: -
D: -
V: TRBV5-1
J: TRBJ1-5
DNA: TGCGCCAGCAGCTTGGGGGACAATAGCAATCAGCCCCAGCATTTT
CDR3: CASSLGDNSNQPQHF

size: once
D: -
V: TRBV11-3
J: TRBJ2-3
DNA: TGTGCCAGCAGCCTGGGGGTTCCCCCATCCCCCGCTACGCAGTATTTT
CDR3: CASSLGVPPSPATQYF

size: -
D: -
V: TRBV7-2
J: TRBJ2-6
DNA: TGTGCCAGCAGCTTCGGGGGAAGTGGGGCCAACGTCCTGACTTTC
CDR3: CASSFGGSGANVLTF

size: -
D: -
V: TRBV5-6
J: TRBJ2-2
DNA: TGTGCCAGCAGCTTGCTCTTTCGGGGGCCTCTTTCCGGGGAGCTGTTTTTT
CDR3: CASSLLFRGPLSGELFF

size: once
D: TRBD1
V: TRBV7-2
J: TRBJ1-4
DNA: TGTGCCAGCAGCTTAGGGGGGACAGGGAATGAAAAACTGTTTTTT
CDR3: CASSLGGTGNEKLFF

size: -
D: TRBD1
V: TRBV11-3
J: TRBJ1-3
DNA: TGTGCCAGCAGTGACACCGGGACAGCCTCTGGAAACACCATATATTTT
CDR3: CASSDTGTASGNTIYF

size: -
D: -
V: TRBV28
J: TRBJ1-2
DNA: TGTGCCAGCAGTTCCCCGGAGGCGCAGTACGCGAACTATGGCTACACCTTC
CDR3: CASSSPEAQYANYGYTF

size: -
D: -
V: TRBV7-8
J: TRBJ1-5
DNA: TGTGCCAGCAGCTACGGACCCCGAGCGGGCAATCAGCCCCAGCATTTT
CDR3: CASSYGPRAGNQPQHF

size: -
D: -
V: TRBV10-3
J: TRBJ2-7
DNA: TGTGCCATCAGTGAGTCTGCAGGGCTTGGCGAGCAGTACTTC
CDR3: CAISESAGLGEQYF

size: -
D: -
V: TRBV28
J: TRBJ1-1
DNA: TGTGCCAGCAGTCTCCACTTCCCGACAGGATATACTAGGAGCACTGAAGCTTTCTTT
CDR3: CASSLHFPTGYTRSTEAFF

size: -
D: TRBD1
V: TRBV7-2
J: TRBJ1-3
DNA: TGTGCCAGCATTACAGACAGGGCCGGCTCTGGAAACACCATATATTTT
CDR3: CASITDRAGSGNTIYF

size: -
D: -
V: TRBV5-1
J: TRBJ2-1
DNA: TGCGCCAGCAGCCTAGCAGGGAGCTCCTACAATGAGCAGTTCTTC
CDR3: CASSLAGSSYNEQFF

size: -
D: TRBD1
V: TRBV7-2
J: TRBJ2-2
DNA: TGTGCCAGCAGCTCTGGACAGGGGCGAGGCGGGGAGCTGTTTTTT
CDR3: CASSSGQGRGGELFF

size: -
D: TRBD1
V: TRBV5-1
J: TRBJ1-5
DNA: TGCGCCAGCAGCCAGACAGGGAGCAATCAGCCCCAGCATTTT
CDR3: CASSQTGSNQPQHF

size: -
D: -
V: TRBV7-2
J: TRBJ2-1
DNA: TGTGCCAGCAGCCAACAGGAGAGCTCCTACAATGAGCAGTTCTTC
CDR3: CASSQQESSYNEQFF

size: -
D: TRBD2
V: TRBV7-2
J: TRBJ2-3
DNA: TGTGCCAGCAGCCGCGGACTAGCGGGGGGCCCCCGCCCAGATACGCAGTATTTT
CDR3: CASSRGLAGGPRPDTQYF

size: -
D: -
V: TRBV29-1
J: TRBJ1-2
DNA: TGCAGCGTAGGCCGGGCCCTGGACATTGATGGCTACACCTTC
CDR3: CSVGRALDIDGYTF

size: -
D: -
V: TRBV18
J: TRBJ1-5
DNA: TGTGCCAGCTCACCTAGGCGGGAGACCCAGCATTTT
CDR3: CASSPRRETQHF

size: -
D: -
V: TRBV5-1
J: TRBJ1-6
DNA: TGCGCCAGCGGCCAGGGAGGGGATTCACCCCTCCACTTT
CDR3: CASGQGGDSPLHF

size: -
D: -
V: TRBV6-5
J: TRBJ2-3
DNA: TGTGCCAGCAGCTCCTACAGTCCCACAGATACGCAGTATTTT
CDR3: CASSSYSPTDTQYF

size: few
D: -
V: TRBV11-2
J: TRBJ2-3
DNA: TGTGCCAGCAGCTCAACTAGTCAGGCAGATACGCAGTATTTT
CDR3: CASSSTSQADTQYF

size: -
D: -
V: TRBV6-5
J: TRBJ2-7
DNA: TGTGCCAGCAGCCAAGAAGGCGGGTCCTACGAGCAGTACTTC
CDR3: CASSQEGGSYEQYF

size: -
D: TRBD1
V: TRBV2
J: TRBJ1-1
DNA: TGTGCCAGCAGCAGACAGGGGAACACTGAAGCTTTCTTT
CDR3: CASSRQGNTEAFF

size: -
D: -
V: TRBV7-9
J: TRBJ1-6
DNA: TGTGCCAGCAGCCCACCCTCGGGCTCACCCCTCCACTTT
CDR3: CASSPPSGSPLHF

size: -
D: -
V: TRBV18
J: TRBJ1-5
DNA: TGTGCCAGCTCACTCGAAGCGTATAGCAATCAGCCCCAGCATTTT
CDR3: CASSLEAYSNQPQHF

size: -
D: -
V: TRBV11-2
J: TRBJ2-7
DNA: TGTGCCAGCAGCTTAGCTCAGGGCTTTTACGAGCAGTACTTC
CDR3: CASSLAQGFYEQYF

size: -
D: TRBD1
V: TRBV30
J: TRBJ2-7
DNA: TGTGCCTGGAGCGCCTCCGGGACAGCCTACGAGCAGTACTTC
CDR3: CAWSASGTAYEQYF

size: -
D: TRBD2
V: TRBV7-9
J: TRBJ2-7
DNA: TGTGCCAGCAGCTTAGTAACTAGCGGGGTGTACGAGCAGTACTTC
CDR3: CASSLVTSGVYEQYF

size: -
D: TRBD2
V: TRBV7-9
J: TRBJ2-7
DNA: TGTGCCAGCAGCTTACTCGCGGGGGTTGAGCAGTACTTC
CDR3: CASSLLAGVEQYF

size: -
D: -
V: TRBV6-5
J: TRBJ1-3
DNA: TGTGCCAGCAGTTCTCCGGGATCTCTTGGAAACACCATATATTTT
CDR3: CASSSPGSLGNTIYF

size: -
D: TRBD2
V: TRBV7-7
J: TRBJ2-1
DNA: TGTGCCAGCAGCTTAGTCCCCTACCGGACTAGCGGGGGGAATGAGCAGTTCTTC
CDR3: CASSLVPYRTSGGNEQFF

size: -
D: TRBD2
V: TRBV6-4
J: TRBJ2-1
DNA: TGTGCCAGCAGTGACTCGACTAGCGGGGCTAATGAGCAGTTCTTC
CDR3: CASSDSTSGANEQFF

size: -
D: -
V: TRBV7-2
J: TRBJ2-1
DNA: TGTGCCAGCAGCCCGTTCGGAAACGGCCGAGGGGATAAGCAGTTCTTC
CDR3: CASSPFGNGRGDKQFF

size: -
D: -
V: TRBV6-5
J: TRBJ1-5
DNA: TGTGCCAGCAGTTTTGAGGGGGGGGGCAATCAGCCCCAGCATTTT
CDR3: CASSFEGGGNQPQHF

size: -
D: TRBD1
V: TRBV5-4
J: TRBJ1-1
DNA: TGTGCCAGCAGCCCGCGACAGGGGGCTGGAGGGAACACTGAAGCTTTCTTT
CDR3: CASSPRQGAGGNTEAFF

size: -
D: -
V: TRBV7-3
J: TRBJ2-1
DNA: TGTGCCAGCAGCTTAACAGGGGCAGGGAAGAATGAGCAGTTCTTC
CDR3: CASSLTGAGKNEQFF

size: -
D: -
V: TRBV27
J: TRBJ1-6
DNA: TGTGCCAGCTCAGAGCGGGATTCACCCCTCCACTTT
CDR3: CASSERDSPLHF

size: -
D: -
V: TRBV16
J: TRBJ2-7
DNA: TGTGCCAGCAGCCATGTTCAGGGGAACAACGAGCAGTACTTC
CDR3: CASSHVQGNNEQYF

size: -
D: -
V: TRBV5-6
J: TRBJ1-2
DNA: TGTGCCAGCAACCAATACAGCGCCCCGTTGGGCTACACCTTC
CDR3: CASNQYSAPLGYTF